The 25 T cell receptor beta chains listed next were all sequenced from one sample in a study of T cell repertoires in cytomegalovirus infection. TCRdb itself ran the reads through MiXCR, one entry per CDR3 protein. The repertoire has over 250,000 distinct CDR3 sequences, about 26% of them found once; the top ten carry over 11%. What was sequenced was PBMCs. Receptors were obtained from a human donor in good health (CMV status not recorded). Some clones in this sample may be carry-over from other donors' samples.

This clonotype was seen many times. J is TRBJ2-3 and V is TRBV7-8; tentatively, D is TRBD1 (5 bases). Germline lookup yields CDR1 SGHVS and CDR2 FQNEAQ. V was trimmed by 5 bases and J by 4 bases, leaving 16 bases between them. This CDR3 has 15 amino acids. The CDR3 coding sequence is TGTGCCAGCAGCGCCAATGGGGCGATTCCAGATACGCAGTATTTT. Translated: CASSANGAIPDTQYF.

This clonotype showed up just a few times. This chain uses TRBV7-2 with TRBJ2-5; D is unclear. The CDR3 runs 15 residues. V was trimmed by 3 bases and J by 0 bases, leaving 11 bases between them. Germline V gene sequence: CDR1 SGHTA, CDR2 FQGNSA. The DNA of the CDR3 is TGTGCCAGCAGCTTGCAGACCGTGTACCAAGAGACCCAGTACTTC. It yields the protein CASSLQTVYQETQYF.

The chain uses TRBV5-6 and TRBJ2-7, with D hard to call. From germline, CDR1 is SGHDT and CDR2 YYEEEE. The CDR3 length is 15 residues. The germline V and J ends were trimmed by 0 bases and 1 base, with 11 bases remaining between them. For the CDR3, the DNA is TGTGCCAGCAGCTTGGAGGTTGGCAGTTCCTACGAGCAGTACTTC. Amino acids: CASSLEVGSSYEQYF.

The chain is built from TRBV20-1 and TRBJ2-5; 9 nucleotides match TRBD1. There are 14 residues in the CDR3. Germline lookup yields CDR1 DFQATT and CDR2 SNEGSKA (reference sequence). The CDR3 nucleotides read TGCAGGCCAGGGGGACAGGGCGGGGGAGAGACCCAGTACTTC. This translates into CRPGGQGGGETQYF.

The sample holds many counts of this clonotype. V is TRBV10-3 and J is TRBJ2-2, with no clear D. Germline CDR1 ENHRY, CDR2 SYGVKD. Trimming pared 1 base from V and 0 bases from J, leaving 6 bases between. This CDR3 is built from 15 residues. The CDR3 nucleotides are TGTGCCATCAGTGAGTTGGGGACGAACACCGGGGAGCTGTTTTTT. Its translation: CAISELGTNTGELFF.

The V gene is TRBV5-1, the J gene TRBJ1-1; D call uncertain. Trimming took off 5 bases at V and 0 bases at J, with 8 bases between the two ends. The CDR3 runs to 13 residues. Per germline, CDR1 SGHRS and CDR2 YFSETQ. CDR3 protein: CASREILNTEAFF. The CDR3 DNA is TGCGCCAGCAGAGAGATATTGAACACTGAAGCTTTCTTT.

The J gene is TRBJ1-5, the V gene TRBV4-2; no clear D gene. The CDR3 loop spans 15 amino acids. Per germline, CDR1 LGHNA and CDR2 YNFKEQ. The V end lost 3 bases, the J end lost 0 bases, and 9 bases lay between the germline ends. The CDR3 nucleotides are TGTGCCAGCAGCCAGCAGGCTACTAGCAATCAGCCCCAGCATTTT. Residues: CASSQQATSNQPQHF.

There are many counts of this clonotype. In nucleotides, the CDR3 is TGTGCCAGCAGCTTAGGGGGTGTGAATTCACCCCTCCACTTT. Protein product: CASSLGGVNSPLHF. The J gene is TRBJ1-6, the V gene TRBV7-2; D remains unclear. Deletions cut 1 base from V and 7 bases from J, with 8 bases between. CDR1 is SGHTA and CDR2 is FQGNSA in the germline V gene. The CDR3 covers 14 residues.

This clonotype was detected ten times or more. The gene calls are TRBV12-3 or TRBV12-4 and TRBJ1-5; a possible D gene is TRBD1 (5 bases). V lost 2 bases, J lost 0 bases, and 8 bases lay in between. There are 15 residues in the CDR3. The CDR3 sequence: CASSLRQNSNQPQHF. The CDR3 nucleotides are TGTGCCAGCAGTTTACGACAGAATAGCAATCAGCCCCAGCATTTT.

A few counts support this clonotype. The chain joins TRBV28 to TRBJ2-1; 9 bases line up with TRBD1. J gave up 6 bases and V 5 bases, and 5 bases lay outside the gene matches. The CDR3 sequence is 14 residues long. The germline V gene has CDR1 MDHEN and CDR2 SYDVKM. CDR3 coding DNA: TGTGCCAGCAGTCAGGGGACAGGGCTCAATGAGCAGTTCTTC. It yields the protein CASSQGTGLNEQFF.

This chain connects TRBV6-6 to TRBJ2-1, with 8 bases matching TRBD2. V lost 7 bases to trimming and J lost 9 bases; unmatched junction nucleotides: 17. The germline gives CDR1 MNHNY, CDR2 SVGAGI (reference sequence). CDR3 size: 16 residues. CDR3 nucleotide sequence: TGTGCCAGCAAAGCCCTGAGGGTAGCGGGATTAGGTGAGCAGTTCTTC. Residues: CASKALRVAGLGEQFF.

This chain joins TRBV24-1 and TRBJ1-5; D not certain. Germline CDR1 and CDR2: KGHDR and SFDVKD. V lost 4 bases and J 4 bases, leaving 7 bases between the germline ends. The CDR3 length is 13 residues. CDR3 bases: TGTGCCACCAGTGAGGCAGTGAATCAGCCCCAGCATTTT. This sequence encodes CATSEAVNQPQHF.

The CDR3 reads CASSSWDRGRGTEAFF. In DNA form, the CDR3 reads TGTGCCAGCAGTTCTTGGGACAGGGGGCGCGGCACTGAAGCTTTCTTT. The chain has TRBV6-2 or TRBV6-3 and TRBJ1-1; TRBD1 matches at 12 bases. The trim removed 4 bases at V and 4 bases at J, leaving 7 bases unmatched. The length of the CDR3 is 16 residues. Germline lookup yields CDR1 MNHEY and CDR2 SVGEGT.

This clonotype showed up many times. The chain couples TRBV7-2 to TRBJ1-2; TRBD1 is a possible D gene (5 bases). Germline values: CDR1 SGHTA, CDR2 FQGNSA. The CDR3 totals 13 residues. Trimming shortened V by 1 base and J by 4 bases, and 7 bases separated the two germline ends. The chain's CDR3 is CASSLEGVYGYTF. The CDR3 bases are TGTGCCAGCAGCTTAGAAGGGGTCTATGGCTACACCTTC.

This clonotype was detected only once. V gene TRBV4-1 combines with J gene TRBJ2-5; 8 bases align to TRBD1. The CDR3 has 15 amino acids. Germline CDR1 and CDR2: MGHRA and YSYEKL. With V trimmed by 4 bases and J by 0 bases, 4 bases remained unmatched. For the CDR3, the DNA is TGCGCCAGCAGCCCCGGGACAGGCGACCAAGAGACCCAGTACTTC. This gives the protein CASSPGTGDQETQYF.

The chain links TRBV20-1 to TRBJ2-2, with TRBD2 identical over 12 bases. Trimming cost V 1 base and J 7 bases; bases outside gene matches: 4. Germline CDR1 is DFQATT and CDR2 is SNEGSKA (reference sequence). CDR3 length: 15 residues. The CDR3 region is CSARALAGGVGELFF. For the CDR3, the DNA is TGCAGTGCTAGAGCGCTAGCGGGAGGGGTCGGGGAGCTGTTTTTT.

This chain connects TRBV7-2 to TRBJ1-1, with a tentative D call TRBD1 (6 bases). Germline V gene sequence: CDR1 SGHTA, CDR2 FQGNSA. V was trimmed by 5 bases and J by 0 bases, leaving 10 bases between them. The CDR3 totals 14 residues. CDR3 loop: CASSIGGMNTEAFF. DNA for the CDR3: TGTGCCAGCAGCATAGGGGGGATGAACACTGAAGCTTTCTTT.

This clonotype showed up many times. The chain is built from TRBV7-9 and TRBJ2-3; 9 bases are a match to TRBD1. V lost 4 bases, J lost 4 bases, and 9 bases stayed unmatched. Per the germline V gene, CDR1 is SEHNR and CDR2 is FQNEAQ (reference sequence). This CDR3 has 16 amino acids. This chain's CDR3 is CASSSRDRDRSDTQYF. CDR3 in DNA: TGTGCCAGCAGCTCCCGGGACAGGGATAGGTCAGATACGCAGTATTTT.

The chain is built from TRBV29-1 and TRBJ1-2; TRBD1 is a possible D gene (5 bases). This CDR3 spans 14 amino acids. Between the trimmed V and J ends, which lost 1 base and 3 bases, there was a span of 12 bases. Germline V CDR1 and CDR2: SQVTM, ANQGSEA. CDR3 sequence reads: CSVEGGTEDYGYTF. The CDR3 DNA sequence: TGCAGCGTTGAAGGTGGGACGGAGGACTATGGCTACACCTTC.

The rearrangement uses TRBV19 and TRBJ1-1; the match to TRBD1 covers 9 bases. With V trimmed by 4 bases and J by 2 bases, 8 bases remained unmatched. Germline loops: CDR1 LNHDA, CDR2 SQIVND (reference sequence). The CDR3 sequence is 16 residues long. The chain's CDR3 is CASSTKQGALNTEAFF. The CDR3 bases are TGTGCCAGTAGTACAAAACAGGGGGCGTTAAACACTGAAGCTTTCTTT.

This clonotype was found many times. The rearrangement links TRBV7-6 to TRBJ1-5; D might be TRBD1 (5 bases). CDR1 is SGHVS, CDR2 FNYEAQ, per germline. V was clipped by 5 bases and J by 5 bases, with 10 bases between them. This CDR3 spans 13 amino acids. The CDR3 protein is CASSEQVDQPQHF. The CDR3 DNA reads TGTGCCAGCAGCGAACAGGTGGATCAGCCCCAGCATTTT.

Ten or more counts support this clonotype. The chain is built from TRBV7-2 and TRBJ2-5, with TRBD2 matching 9 bases. The germline CDR1 and CDR2 sequences are SGHTA and FQGNSA. The CDR3 length is 16 residues. J lost 1 base, V lost 2 bases, and 5 bases had no gene match. The CDR3 loop reads CASSLNGGRAQETQYF. CDR3 in DNA: TGTGCCAGCAGCTTAAATGGCGGGAGGGCCCAAGAGACCCAGTACTTC.

This clonotype showed up just once. The J gene is TRBJ2-7, the V gene TRBV28, with D possibly TRBD2 on 5 matching bases. From germline, CDR1 is MDHEN and CDR2 SYDVKM. The length of the CDR3 is 12 residues. V lost 8 bases and J lost 3, with 11 bases in between. CDR3 in DNA: TGTGCCAGCCGCGGGTCCTTCTACGAGCAGTACGTC. This translates into CASRGSFYEQYV.

This clonotype has more than one count but fewer than ten. This sequence joins TRBV20-1 and TRBJ2-1; D is ambiguous. Germline CDR1 reads DFQATT; CDR2 reads SNEGSKA (reference sequence). The CDR3 is 15 amino acids. The V end lost 0 bases, the J end lost 5 bases, and 14 bases lay between the germline ends. The CDR3 sequence: CSAREIWGTDNEQFF. The CDR3 DNA reads as TGCAGTGCTAGAGAGATTTGGGGTACCGACAATGAGCAGTTCTTC.

A few counts support this clonotype. The genes are TRBV2 and TRBJ1-5, with D possibly matching TRBD1 (6 bases). The V end was cut by 6 bases, the J end by 7 bases, with 16 bases between. There are 14 residues in the CDR3. Germline assignment: CDR1 SNHLY and CDR2 FYNNEI. The CDR3 DNA follows: TGTGCCAGCAGAGACGACAGGAACGGGCAGCCCCAGCATTTT. Translation: CASRDDRNGQPQHF.